The 20 T cell receptor beta chains reported below all come from one sample, sequenced in a study of blood T cell repertoires in COVID-19. The data were produced by immunoSEQ multiplex PCR, yet TCRdb's version contains in-frame clones alone and is incomplete. The sample shows under 450,000 clones, about 90% of them seen only once. Sample: PBMCs or T cells enriched from blood (not recorded which). The receptors shown here come from a woman in her twenties or thirties who had recovered from COVID-19.

This chain joins TRBV11-3 and TRBJ2-1; TRBD2 matches 9 bases. Trimming at V came to 1 base and at J to 0 bases, leaving 1 base not matched to a gene. CDR3 size: 16 residues. Germline V lookup: CDR1 SGHNT, CDR2 YENEEA. CDR3 nucleotides: TGTGCCAGCAGCTTAGGCGGGGGGGTCTCCTACAATGAGCAGTTCTTC. This sequence encodes CASSLGGGVSYNEQFF.

This rearrangement joins TRBV24-1 to TRBJ2-7; 10 bases match TRBD1. This CDR3 is built from 15 residues. The trim removed 2 bases at V and 2 bases at J, leaving 2 bases unmatched. The germline CDR1 and CDR2 sequences are KGHDR and SFDVKD. DNA of the CDR3: TGTGCCACCAGTGATTCGACAGGGGGCCCCTACGAGCAGTACTTC. It translates to CATSDSTGGPYEQYF.

V and J are TRBV5-6 and TRBJ1-2; unclear D gene. This CDR3 is built from 13 residues. CDR1 is SGHDT, CDR2 YYEEEE, per germline. Trimming took 4 bases from V and 0 from J, leaving 7 bases between them. The CDR3: CASSQKTNYGYTF. The DNA of the CDR3 is TGTGCCAGCAGCCAAAAAACTAACTATGGCTACACCTTC.

This chain links TRBV7-9 with TRBJ2-1; 7 nucleotides agree with TRBD1. Germline CDR1 reads SEHNR; CDR2 reads FQNEAQ (reference sequence). V shed 6 bases and J 6 bases; nucleotides not matched to a gene: 11. This CDR3 contains 15 residues. CDR3 residues: CASSPQGSSRNEQFF. DNA for the CDR3: TGTGCCAGCAGTCCACAGGGGTCCTCCCGCAATGAGCAGTTCTTC.

The chain links TRBV9 to TRBJ1-3; TRBD1 might be the D (5 bases). The CDR3 loop spans 17 amino acids. CDR1 and CDR2 from the germline V gene are SGDLS and YYNGEE. Trimming took off 0 bases at V and 4 bases at J, with 17 bases between the two ends. This CDR3 is CASSVGGRAGSGNTIYF. CDR3 DNA sequence: TGTGCCAGCAGCGTAGGGGGGAGGGCAGGGTCAGGAAACACCATATATTTT.

In this sample, this clone turned up once. V gene TRBV18 combines with J gene TRBJ2-1; 8 nucleotides match TRBD2. CDR3 length: 14 amino acids. Trimming at V came to 5 bases and at J to 6 bases, leaving 6 bases not matched to a gene. Germline CDR1 KGHSH, CDR2 LQKENI. The CDR3 is CASSNSGAVNEQFF. The CDR3 nucleotides are TGTGCCAGCTCAAATAGCGGGGCCGTCAATGAGCAGTTCTTC.

Only a few counts were recorded for this clone. This sequence joins TRBV19 and TRBJ1-2; 7 bases are shared with TRBD1. Losses at the gene ends were 8 bases for V and 3 bases for J; bases not matched to a gene: 9. The CDR3 extends over 14 amino acids. Germline V gene lookup returns CDR1 LNHDA and CDR2 SQIVND (reference sequence). CDR3 protein: CASSGQVGDYGYTF. CDR3 in DNA: TGTGCCAGTTCCGGACAGGTTGGTGACTATGGCTACACCTTC.

The V gene is TRBV28, the J gene TRBJ2-7; TRBD1 matches 7 bases. The germline V gene has CDR1 MDHEN and CDR2 SYDVKM. The ends lost 6 bases at V and 1 base at J; junction bases unmatched: 6. The length of the CDR3 is 14 residues. The CDR3 nucleotides read TGTGCCAGCAGCTCCGGGACAGAGTCCTACGAGCAGTACTTC. Its translation is CASSSGTESYEQYF.

The chain has TRBV28 and TRBJ1-4; D might be TRBD1 (5 bases). The CDR3 is 13 amino acids. CDR1 is MDHEN, CDR2 SYDVKM, per germline. V gave up 4 bases and J gave up 12 bases, with 15 bases separating them. The CDR3 nucleotides are TGTGCCAGCAGTTCGCTCGACAGCGATGAACTGTTTTTT. Protein: CASSSLDSDELFF.

The chain joins TRBV18 to TRBJ1-1; D remains ambiguous. This CDR3 is built from 15 residues. Germline CDR1 KGHSH, CDR2 LQKENI. Between the trimmed V and J ends, which lost 0 bases and 5 bases, there was a span of 13 bases. This CDR3 reads CASSPPAGRRTEAFF. The CDR3 DNA reads TGTGCCAGCTCACCACCGGCAGGTCGGAGGACTGAAGCTTTCTTT.

The chain uses TRBV7-6 and TRBJ2-2, with D perhaps TRBD1 (7 bases). V lost 2 bases and J 4 bases, leaving 20 bases between the germline ends. CDR1 is SGHVS and CDR2 is FNYEAQ in the germline V gene. The CDR3 spans 18 residues. This CDR3 reads CASSLPPGDRDSTGELFF. The CDR3 DNA reads TGTGCCAGCAGCTTACCGCCGGGAGACAGGGATAGCACCGGGGAGCTGTTTTTT. Drawing the rest from reference TRBV7-6 and TRBJ2-2, the complete variable domain is GAGVSQSPRYKVTKRGQDVALRCDPISGHVSLYWYRQALGQGPEFLTYFNYEAQQDKSGLPNDRFSAERPEGSISTLTIQRTEQRDSAMYRCASSLPPGDRDSTGELFFGEGSRLTVL.

In regard to this clone: One end of the junction fails to match germline, which may point to a read error. The chain couples TRBV11-2 to TRBJ1-5, with 7 bases identical to TRBD1. This CDR3 contains 15 residues. CDR1 is SGHAT, CDR2 FQNNGV, per germline. CDR3 nucleotide sequence: TGTGCCAGCAGTTTAGGACAGGTTGGGGATCAGCCCCAGCATTTT. Translated: CASSLGQVGDQPQHF.

This rearrangement joins TRBV19 to TRBJ2-2; possibly TRBD1 for D (6 bases). The V end lost 6 bases, the J end lost 0 bases, and 14 bases lay between the germline ends. The germline gives CDR1 LNHDA, CDR2 SQIVND (reference sequence). There are 16 residues in the CDR3. CDR3 sequence reads: CASRNDRSTNTGELFF. The CDR3 nucleotides are TGTGCCAGTAGGAACGACAGGAGTACGAACACCGGGGAGCTGTTTTTT.

The chain links TRBV7-8 to TRBJ1-1, with D possibly being TRBD1 (5 bases). CDR1 and CDR2 from the germline V gene are SGHVS and FQNEAQ. CDR3 length: 14 amino acids. V was clipped by 3 bases and J by 1 base, with 9 bases between them. CDR3 coding DNA: TGTGCCAGCAGCTTTTCCCAGGGGAACACTGAAGCTTTCTTT. It codes for CASSFSQGNTEAFF. Full variable domain (missing parts from reference TRBV7-8 and TRBJ1-1): GAGVSQSPRYKVAKRGQDVALRCDPISGHVSLFWYQQALGQGPEFLTYFQNEAQLDKSGLPSDRFFAERPEGSVSTLKIQRTQQEDSAVYLCASSFSQGNTEAFFGQGTRLTVV.

The chain is built from TRBV10-3 and TRBJ1-5; weak D call: TRBD1 (5 bases). This CDR3 has 16 amino acids. The germline gives CDR1 ENHRY, CDR2 SYGVKD. The V end was cut by 4 bases, the J end by 1 base, with 14 bases between. The CDR3 DNA follows: TGTGCCATCAGTGGATCCTTAGGGGCAAGCAATCAGCCCCAGCATTTT. Amino acid sequence: CAISGSLGASNQPQHF.

The chain links TRBV29-1 to TRBJ2-1, with TRBD2 identical over 8 bases. V was clipped by 7 bases and J by 0 bases; unmatched bases: 5. Per the germline V gene, CDR1 is SQVTM and CDR2 is ANQGSEA. The CDR3 is 14 residues long. Here the CDR3 reads CSAQRGSSYNEQFF. CDR3 bases: TGCAGCGCTCAGCGGGGGAGCTCCTACAATGAGCAGTTCTTC.

The chain uses TRBV10-2 and TRBJ2-3; 7 nucleotides agree with TRBD1. V shed 4 bases and J 2 bases; nucleotides not matched to a gene: 3. This CDR3 is 14 amino acids long. Germline assignment: CDR1 WSHSY and CDR2 SAAADI. CDR3 sequence: CASSVDRNTDTQYF. The CDR3, as DNA: TGCGCCAGCAGTGTGGACAGGAACACAGATACGCAGTATTTT.

In its sample, this clone was seen once. The identical CDR3 is also encoded by other nucleotide sequences in the sample. The rearrangement links TRBV14 to TRBJ2-1, with 7 bases identical to TRBD2. Germline lookup yields CDR1 SGHDN and CDR2 FVKESK. This CDR3 is built from 15 residues. V was pared by 1 base and J by 1 base, with 1 base of the junction left unmatched. The CDR3 DNA sequence: TGTGCCAGCAGCCAAGCTAGCGGTTCCTACAATGAGCAGTTCTTC. Encoded protein: CASSQASGSYNEQFF.

The chain couples TRBV11-2 to TRBJ2-7; TRBD2 aligns across 8 bases. The J segment lost 2 bases and the V segment lost 5 bases, leaving 8 bases of the junction unmatched. This CDR3 has 15 residues. Germline V gene data show CDR1 as SGHAT and CDR2 as FQNNGV. Here the CDR3 DNA reads TGTGCCAGCAGCCCCTTGGCTAGCGGGCCCTACGAGCAGTACTTC. Residues: CASSPLASGPYEQYF.

This chain uses TRBV27 with TRBJ2-7, with D unresolved. The CDR3 is made up of 12 amino acids. The germline V and J ends were trimmed by 6 bases and 0 bases, with 6 bases remaining between them. Germline V lookup: CDR1 MNHEY, CDR2 SMNVEV (reference sequence). CDR3 sequence reads: CASSSPSYEQYF. CDR3 bases: TGTGCCAGCAGCTCCCCCTCCTACGAGCAGTACTTC.